This TCR beta chain was captured by sequencing in a study of blood T cells in healthy people across ages (dated by TCRdb to between 2014 and 2016). About the study as a whole: In model experiments, template switching captured roughly one uniquely barcoded TCR beta cDNA molecule for every two T cells. The study measured age-related changes in TCR beta repertoire diversity using deep sequencing normalized with unique cDNA molecular identifiers. The donors were split into four age groups: young (average about 15 years), middle-aged (nearly 40), aged (roughly 65) and long-lived (over 80). To avoid experimental bias, donors of different ages were spread randomly across the sequencing lanes. Using the same blood draw, the study looked at two additional independent replicas of 1 million unique cDNA reads for two donors, one aged 18 to 30 and the other aged 80 or older.

Donors were about 36 systemically healthy Caucasian individuals from Russia aged roughly 6 to 90 years. Each donor gave approximately 9.3 milliliters of peripheral blood, collected into EDTA-treated Vacutainer tubes. Ficoll-Paque density-gradient centrifugation was used to isolate PBMCs, with at least 6.5 million obtained per sample. Total RNA, at least 6 micrograms per sample, was extracted from PBMCs with Trizol reagent. The percentages of naive CD45RAhigh/CD27high T cells were determined by flow cytometry on a PBMC aliquot from every donor. Libraries were prepared through 5' RACE. Sequencing relied on an Illumina HiSeq 2500. A second PCR of about 6 to 12 cycles was run with a J-beta primer mix and a sample-barcoded 5' primer. A template-switch 5' adaptor carrying 12 random nucleotides introduced a unique molecular identifier onto each TCR beta cDNA molecule. Each sample yielded at least 2.5 million CDR3-containing paired-end reads. First-strand cDNA synthesis was performed from all RNA using the Mint cDNA synthesis kit, with priming by a TRBC-specific oligonucleotide. Following uracil-DNA glycosylase treatment, a first 18-cycle PCR with universal primers M1SS and BC2_uni_R was performed on all cDNA. The authors' analysis ran thus. Each sample was normalized by randomly selecting 1 million high-quality reads, each carrying a distinct molecular identifier. Reads sharing molecular identifiers were discarded rather than binned into consensus sequences. MiTCR, run with a Q25 quality threshold and the strictest error-elimination algorithm, handled CDR3 identification, clonotype clustering and error correction. A nonparametric unseen species model with Euler transformation was used to estimate lower-bound total TCR beta diversity. TCRdb passed the public sequencing reads through fastp at Q25 and MiXCR, retaining productive beta sequences. Rows are combined by CDR3 protein, so each entry shows the most common genes and DNA. TCRdb's processing, not the study's, gives the V and J calls here. The sample profile shows about 1.1 million distinct CDR3 sequences; around two fifths of them were found once. The ten largest clonotypes hold approximately 14% of the sample.

Points on this clonotype: Its binding antigen is unknown. No base quality values were provided; no much bigger clone lies one nucleotide off.

General findings and caveats noted by the study authors: Estimates of total diversity based on one million sequenced T cells were regarded as lower bounds and as underestimates. The long-lived group showed more naive CD4+ T cells, fewer expanded clones and increased TCR diversity than the aged group, suggesting age selection. Because profiling used bulk unsorted PBMCs, naive and antigen-experienced compartments could not be compared conclusively. Observed TCR beta diversity per million T cells fell roughly linearly with age, and a significant reduction was already apparent by age about 36. Because the CMV infection status of the donors was unknown, age-related changes in expanded clonotypes may potentially have been confounded. A strong correlation was found between observed TCR beta diversity and the percentage of naive T cells measured by flow cytometry.

The CDR3 numbers 17 residues from cysteine through phenylalanine. Only the CDR3 DNA is retained, 51 bases long and in frame from the first base. Trimming at the junction amounts to 0 bases on V and 5 bases on J, and the germline ends lie 17 bases apart. The germline V gene encodes CDR1 LGHNA and CDR2 YSLEER. This receptor was obtained from a man between 18 and 35 years old in good health. Here the chain combines TRBV4-3 and TRBJ1-5, and the D gene may be TRBD1, 5 bases matching. Sequencing was performed on blood. The DNA sequence is TGCGCCAGCAGCCAAGATGCTAGGGGCGCGTATTATCAGCCCCAGCATTTT. The resulting protein is CASSQDARGAYYQPQHF.